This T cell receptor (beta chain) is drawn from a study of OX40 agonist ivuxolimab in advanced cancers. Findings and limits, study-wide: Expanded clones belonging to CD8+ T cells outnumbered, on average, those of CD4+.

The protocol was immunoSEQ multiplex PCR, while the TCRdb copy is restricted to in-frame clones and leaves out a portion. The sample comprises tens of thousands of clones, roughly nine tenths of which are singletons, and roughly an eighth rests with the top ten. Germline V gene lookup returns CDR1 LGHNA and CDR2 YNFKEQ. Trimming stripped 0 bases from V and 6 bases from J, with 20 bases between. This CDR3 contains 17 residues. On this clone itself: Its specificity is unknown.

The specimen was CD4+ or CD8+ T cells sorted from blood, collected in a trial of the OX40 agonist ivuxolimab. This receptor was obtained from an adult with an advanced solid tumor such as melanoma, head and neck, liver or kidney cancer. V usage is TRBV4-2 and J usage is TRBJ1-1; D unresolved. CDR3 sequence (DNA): TGTGCCAGCAGCCAAGATTTTAATATCGTGGTCCTGGCTGAAGCTTTCTTT. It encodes CASSQDFNIVVLAEAFF.